This T cell receptor beta chain was observed in a study of T cell changes during pregnancy in multiple sclerosis. Generated by immunoSEQ multiplex PCR, the TCRdb table keeps only in-frame clones and is missing some. This table has around 95,000 clones, approximately 93% appearing once. Germline V gene lookup returns CDR1 SGHDT and CDR2 YYEEEE. The CDR3 is 15 amino acids. The trim removed 5 bases at V and 9 bases at J, leaving 14 bases unmatched. The input for sequencing was peripheral blood, taken after pregnancy. The sequence was obtained from a female donor in good health, enrolled as a control in a pregnancy study. This chain uses TRBV5-6 with TRBJ2-1, with 7 bases aligning to TRBD2. In DNA form, the CDR3 reads TGTGCCAGCAGTCATCCCCGGGACTGGGAGGGTGAGCAGTTCTTC. Translating it yields CASSHPRDWEGEQFF.